The 4 T cell receptor beta chains below were found in one sample sequenced in a study of shared clonotypes between healthy human individuals. Generated by immunoSEQ multiplex PCR, the TCRdb table keeps only in-frame clones and is missing some. In the table there are roughly 640,000 clones, less than 98% of which are singletons. Sample: naive CD4+ T cells sorted from blood. Subset defined: CD45RA+ positively selected. The receptors here all came from a woman younger than 45 in good health.

V is TRBV29-1 and J is TRBJ2-2; D gene unclear. This CDR3 comprises 12 residues. V gave up 3 bases and J gave up 6 bases, with 8 bases separating them. CDR1 is SQVTM and CDR2 is ANQGSEA in the germline V gene. The CDR3 DNA reads TGCAGCGTTGATTTGAGGCCCGGGGAGCTGTTTTTT. Its translation: CSVDLRPGELFF.

This clone was seen a few times. The DNA for the CDR3 is TGTGCCAGCAGCCGGATGCTGGAGACGGGGTTACCCCAGCATTTT. The encoded protein is CASSRMLETGLPQHF. The rearrangement uses TRBV14 and TRBJ1-5; D not certain. Germline assignment: CDR1 SGHDN and CDR2 FVKESK. The CDR3 sequence is 15 residues long. With 4 bases removed from V and 10 bases from J, the gap between germline ends came to 20 bases.

This clone came up a few times. The chain employs TRBV29-1 and TRBJ1-2, with D possibly TRBD1 on 5 matching bases. Trimming stripped 4 bases from V and 3 bases from J, with 6 bases between. From germline, CDR1 is SQVTM and CDR2 ANQGSEA. The CDR3 totals 11 residues. The CDR3 DNA follows: TGCAGCGTTGGAGGGGACTATGGCTACACCTTC. Protein: CSVGGDYGYTF.

The rearrangement joins TRBV10-3 to TRBJ2-3, with 8 bases identical to TRBD2. CDR3 length: 17 amino acids. V was pared by 6 bases and J by 3 bases, with 14 bases of the junction left unmatched. The germline V gene encodes CDR1 ENHRY and CDR2 SYGVKD. The CDR3 DNA is TGTGCCATCAGCGCTAATATAGCGGGAAGGGGGACAGATACGCAGTATTTT. The encoded protein is CAISANIAGRGTDTQYF.